Many counts were recorded for the clone carrying this TCR beta chain. Its matching antigen is unknown. Amplification targeted TCR beta CDR3 regions from RNA transcripts. RT-PCR in the first round (using the HTBI primer set) targeted the TCR CDR3. MiXCR, run by TCRdb on the multiplex PCR reads, gives a single entry per CDR3 protein. The sample carries around 700,000 distinct CDR3 sequences, roughly a sixth recorded once. CDR1 SQVTM and CDR2 ANQGSEA come from the germline V gene. The CDR3 has 15 residues. Trimming pared 0 bases from V and 2 bases from J, leaving 13 bases between. Uncontrolled infection, other autoimmune disease, pregnancy or lactation barred patients from enrollment. Blood dates from first hyperthyroidism diagnosis, before any ophthalmopathy symptoms. This entry comes from a study of T cells in Graves' hyperthyroidism and ophthalmopathy. In the study overall: Sampling of peripheral blood happened at initial diagnosis, prior to any treatment.

Findings and caveats of the study: Ophthalmopathy prediction by the model preceded onset by a median about 6.5 months.

The clonotype was recovered from a woman aged 50 to 60 with Graves' hyperthyroidism that later progressed to Graves' ophthalmopathy. The chain is built from TRBV29-1 and TRBJ1-1; D gene uncertain. The material sequenced was blood. CDR3 region: CSVEDKTRRNTEAFF. The CDR3 DNA reads TGCAGCGTTGAAGATAAGACAAGAAGAAACACTGAAGCTTTCTTT. The full variable domain, rest sourced from reference TRBV29-1 and TRBJ1-1, is SAVISQKPSRDICQRGTSLTIQCQVDSQVTMMFWYRQQPGQSLTLIATANQGSEATYESGFVIDKFPISRPNLTFSTLTVSNMSPEDSSIYLCSVEDKTRRNTEAFFGQGTRLTVV.